Each of the 20 T cell receptor beta chains below was sequenced from the same sample in a study of blood T cell repertoires in COVID-19. Repertoires were generated with immunoSEQ multiplex PCR, while TCRdb's copy carries only in-frame clones and drops some. The sample has 300,000 or so clones, roughly 83% seen once. The sequencing input was peripheral blood. These receptors all come from a woman between 50 and 59 years old with acute or convalescent COVID-19.

The sample holds one count of this clone. The CDR3 DNA sequence: TGTGCCAGCTCACCACAACAGGGTGAAGAGACCCAGTACTTC. Encoded protein: CASSPQQGEETQYF. J is TRBJ2-5 and V is TRBV18; D perhaps matches TRBD1 (6 bases). This CDR3 spans 14 amino acids. Per germline, CDR1 KGHSH and CDR2 LQKENI. V was pared by 1 base and J by 3 bases, with 9 bases between.

The chain combines TRBV3-1 (or the pseudogene TRBV3-2) with TRBJ2-5; 12 bases are shared with TRBD2. Germline lookup yields CDR1 LGHDT and CDR2 YNNKEL (reference sequence). The CDR3 spans 15 residues. Trimming took 3 bases from V and 4 from J; bases not matched to a gene: 3. Written as DNA, the CDR3 is TGTGCCAGCAGCCAGACTAGCGGGGGTAGAGAGACCCAGTACTTC. Translation gives CASSQTSGGRETQYF.

The CDR3 is CASGEGTEKLFF. The CDR3 coding sequence is TGTGCCAGCGGGGAGGGGACTGAAAAACTGTTTTTT. The chain links TRBV28 to TRBJ1-4; weak D call: TRBD1 (5 bases). The germline V gene encodes CDR1 MDHEN and CDR2 SYDVKM. The V end lost 8 bases, the J end lost 7 bases, and 11 bases lay between the germline ends. This CDR3 is built from 12 residues.

This clone appeared a single time. J is TRBJ1-1 and V is TRBV4-1, with unresolved D. Germline lookup yields CDR1 MGHRA and CDR2 YSYEKL. CDR3 length: 14 residues. Trimming left V 4 bases short and J 5 bases short, with 14 bases between. As DNA, the CDR3 is TGCGCCAGCAGCCGAGACGGTGGCAGGACTGAAGCTTTCTTT. This translates into CASSRDGGRTEAFF.

The V call is TRBV28, the J call TRBJ2-3; 12 nucleotides match TRBD2. CDR3 length: 19 residues. J was trimmed by 0 bases and V by 0 bases; bases with no gene match: 7. Germline CDR1 is MDHEN and CDR2 is SYDVKM. This chain's CDR3 is CASSLWGTSGRSSTDTQYF. CDR3 in DNA: TGTGCCAGCAGTTTATGGGGCACTAGCGGGAGGAGTAGCACAGATACGCAGTATTTT.

This chain links TRBV6-5 with TRBJ2-7, with a weak D call TRBD2 (6 bases). This CDR3 region has 16 residues. V lost 0 bases and J 1 base, leaving 13 bases between the germline ends. Germline V gene sequence: CDR1 MNHEY, CDR2 SVGAGI. Here the CDR3 DNA reads TGTGCCAGCAGTTACTCGCCTCGAGGGACTTCCTACGAGCAGTACTTC. This gives the protein CASSYSPRGTSYEQYF.

This chain links TRBV24-1 with TRBJ2-7; D unresolved. Germline V gene sequence: CDR1 KGHDR, CDR2 SFDVKD. Trimming removed 1 base from V and 6 bases from J, with 6 bases in between. CDR3 length: 12 amino acids. The CDR3 reads CATSDFAREQYF. CDR3 DNA: TGTGCCACCAGTGATTTTGCGCGCGAGCAGTACTTC.

The chain couples TRBV5-4 to TRBJ1-2; 10 positions match TRBD1. After removal of 4 bases from V and 7 bases from J, the junction contained 16 bases not matched to a gene. Germline V gene data show CDR1 as SGHNT and CDR2 as YYREEE (reference sequence). The CDR3 has 17 amino acids. The CDR3, as DNA: TGTGCCAGCAGCAAACTCCCGCGAGACAGGGGGCTGTCTGGCTACACCTTC. Its translation is CASSKLPRDRGLSGYTF.

This chain joins TRBV6-8 and TRBJ2-7; 7 nucleotides match TRBD1. V lost 3 bases, J lost 0 bases, and 5 bases stayed unmatched. The germline V gene has CDR1 MNHGY and CDR2 SAAAGT. The CDR3 has 15 amino acids. CDR3 nucleotides: TGTGCCAGCAGTTATGGGACAGAACCCTCCTACGAGCAGTACTTC. This translates into CASSYGTEPSYEQYF.

Only a few counts were recorded for this clone. Other DNA sequences in the same sample also yield this CDR3. V gene TRBV28 combines with J gene TRBJ2-7; 9 nucleotides align to TRBD1. The CDR3 runs 13 residues. Germline CDR1 and CDR2: MDHEN and SYDVKM. The trim removed 5 bases at V and 4 bases at J, leaving 3 bases unmatched. In DNA form, the CDR3 reads TGTGCCAGCAGTCCGGGACAGGGTTACGAGCAGTACTTC. The encoded protein is CASSPGQGYEQYF.

V and J are TRBV9 and TRBJ2-1; no definite D call. With 1 base removed from V and 6 bases from J, the gap between germline ends came to 14 bases. Germline V gene sequence: CDR1 SGDLS, CDR2 YYNGEE. The CDR3 is 15 amino acids. The CDR3 here is CASSVFSAIRNEQFF. The CDR3 bases are TGTGCCAGCAGCGTATTCAGCGCCATCCGCAATGAGCAGTTCTTC.

The chain recombines TRBV15 with TRBJ1-2; D perhaps matches TRBD1 (5 bases). Per the germline V gene, CDR1 is LNHNV and CDR2 is YYDKDF (reference sequence). The CDR3 is 15 residues long. Deletions cut 0 bases from V and 8 bases from J, with 16 bases between. The CDR3 loop reads CATSRDHDSREGYTF. As DNA, the CDR3 is TGTGCCACCAGCAGAGACCACGACAGTCGAGAGGGCTACACCTTC.

This chain connects TRBV7-2 to TRBJ1-3; D is ambiguous. V was clipped by 5 bases and J by 0 bases, with 11 bases between them. CDR3 length: 15 residues. The germline CDR1 and CDR2 sequences are SGHTA and FQGNSA. The CDR3 nucleotides read TGTGCCAGCAGCCCTTACAGTACCTCTGGAAACACCATATATTTT. This gives the protein CASSPYSTSGNTIYF.

Concerning this clone: One end of the junction does not line up with germline, which may come from a read error. The V gene is TRBV20-1, the J gene TRBJ2-7; 7 positions agree with TRBD1. Germline V gene sequence: CDR1 DFQATT, CDR2 SNEGSKA (reference sequence). This CDR3 contains 11 residues. Written as DNA, the CDR3 is TGCAGTGCTAGTAATCCCGCACAGGGGAGTTTC. This encodes CSASNPAQGSF.

The V and J genes are TRBV5-1 and TRBJ1-1, with D possibly matching TRBD1 (5 bases). The V gene's germline CDR1 is SGHRS and CDR2 YFSETQ. CDR3 length: 12 residues. The V and J ends lost 2 bases and 8 bases respectively, with 10 bases between them. CDR3 sequence: CASSFSREEAFF. The DNA of the CDR3 is TGCGCCAGCAGCTTTTCCAGGGAAGAAGCTTTCTTT. The complete variable domain, with remaining parts taken from reference TRBV5-1 and TRBJ1-1, reads KAGVTQTPRYLIKTRGQQVTLSCSPISGHRSVSWYQQTPGQGLQFLFEYFSETQRNKGNFPGRFSGRQFSNSRSEMNVSTLELGDSALYLCASSFSREEAFFGQGTRLTVV.

The rearrangement links TRBV7-8 to TRBJ1-1; the D gene is possibly TRBD1 (5 bases). V dropped 1 base and J dropped 4 bases, with 13 bases sitting between them. This CDR3 contains 15 residues. Germline V gene data show CDR1 as SGHVS and CDR2 as FQNEAQ. In DNA, the CDR3 is TGTGCCAGCAGCTTAGTTGGGGGAGCGGGCACTGAAGCTTTCTTT. Translation: CASSLVGGAGTEAFF.

The CDR3 DNA is TGTGCTAGTGGTCGCGGACACAACCAAGAGACCCAGTACTTC. As protein: CASGRGHNQETQYF. The chain carries TRBV12-5 and TRBJ2-5, with a tentative D call TRBD1 (5 bases). Germline CDR1 reads LGHNT; CDR2 reads FRNRAP. The V end was cut by 5 bases, the J end by 0 bases, with 10 bases between. CDR3 length equals 14 residues.

This chain joins TRBV7-2 and TRBJ1-4, with D perhaps TRBD1 (5 bases). V was trimmed by 0 bases and J by 10 bases, leaving 15 bases between them. Germline V gene data show CDR1 as SGHTA and CDR2 as FQGNSA. The CDR3 consists of 15 residues. Written as DNA, the CDR3 is TGTGCCAGCAGCTTAGCGGTCCGCTTTGGGGCAAAACTGTTTTTT. This encodes CASSLAVRFGAKLFF.

This clone was counted between two and nine times. The V gene is TRBV7-6, the J gene TRBJ2-7, with 14 nucleotides matching TRBD2. V shed 1 base and J 0 bases; nucleotides not matched to a gene: 5. From germline, CDR1 is SGHVS and CDR2 FNYEAQ. The CDR3 totals 18 residues. Here the CDR3 DNA reads TGTGCCAGCAGCTTAGTGGGACTAGCGGGAGTAAGCTCCTACGAGCAGTACTTC. The encoded protein is CASSLVGLAGVSSYEQYF.

This clone was detected a few times. The V gene is TRBV28, the J gene TRBJ1-3, with 7 bases aligning to TRBD1. From germline, CDR1 is MDHEN and CDR2 SYDVKM. V lost 7 bases to trimming and J lost 3 bases; unmatched junction nucleotides: 15. This CDR3 is 17 amino acids long. The CDR3 sequence is CASNRGGQWYGGNTIYF. CDR3 nucleotide sequence: TGTGCCAGCAACAGAGGGGGCCAGTGGTATGGTGGAAACACCATATATTTT. The whole variable domain, filled in from reference TRBV28 and TRBJ1-3, reads DVKVTQSSRYLVKRTGEKVFLECVQDMDHENMFWYRQDPGLGLRLIYFSYDVKMKEKGDIPEGYSVSREKKERFSLILESASTNQTSMYLCASNRGGQWYGGNTIYFGEGSWLTVV.